This TCR beta chain was retrieved from a study of shared clonotypes between healthy human individuals. Trimming at V came to 3 bases and at J to 4 bases, leaving 4 bases not matched to a gene. Germline lookup yields CDR1 LNHDA and CDR2 SQIVND (reference sequence). CDR3 size: 14 residues. This clone has only one observation. The antigen is undetermined. In the same sample, other DNA sequences code for this CDR3. The authors distributed each subset's genomic DNA evenly over several immunoSEQ plates. Clones were read by immunoSEQ multiplex PCR, and TCRdb kept only the in-frame ones, dropping some. The table shows approximately 620,000 clones, with 97% occurring only once. Healthy HIV-negative adults without recent acute infections or vaccinations served as donors. Notes on the study in general: There were few donors, and this limited the genetic and exposure-history diversity represented.

Sequenced material: naive CD4+ T cells sorted from blood. Subset of the sample: CD45RA+ positively selected. The source of this sequence is a woman in her 30s in good health. The chain couples TRBV19 to TRBJ2-7; 9 nucleotides agree with TRBD2. The CDR3 region is CASSILAGTYEQYF. CDR3 DNA sequence: TGTGCCAGTAGTATCCTAGCGGGAACGTACGAGCAGTACTTC.